This TCR beta chain was captured in a study of blood T cell repertoires in COVID-19. Overall study: Spain, Italy and the United States supplied samples that represented acute and convalescent COVID-19. T cells, B-cell-depleted T cells, or PBMCs supplied cDNA or gDNA.

CDR1 SGHTA and CDR2 FQGNSA come from the germline V gene. This CDR3 region has 13 residues. The V end lost 4 bases, the J end lost 8 bases, and 12 bases lay between the germline ends. Original processing notes: The assay estimated nucleated cells by amplifying reference gene primers. Libraries were prepared by immunoSEQ multiplex PCR; TCRdb keeps only in-frame clonotypes and omits some of them. For V, J and clone size, that table is used; D and trimming come from the DNA. The sample records about 280,000 clones, 85% being singletons. The material sequenced was peripheral blood. The sequence was collected from a human donor in a cohort sampled during active COVID-19. The rearrangement uses TRBV7-2 and TRBJ2-1, with D hard to call. For the CDR3, the DNA is TGTGCCAGCAGCTCAACTACTCTAGATGAGCAGTTCTTC. This codes for CASSSTTLDEQFF.